The clone carrying this T cell receptor beta chain was counted a few times. Its specificity is unknown. TCRdb reprocessed the 5' RACE reads via MiXCR and lists one record per CDR3 protein. The sample includes 550,000 to 650,000 distinct CDR3 sequences, roughly 17% of them seen just once. This entry belongs to a study of T-cell memory formation after mild COVID-19. At the level of the study: Clusters were largely donor specific.

Notes on the study in general: Some clones that responded were present in memory (sampled pre-infection), which suggests cross-reactive memory joined. There was no confirmation that second-wave clones peaking on day 37 were SARS-CoV-2 specific. For contracting clones, CD4+ ones sat mainly in CM and EM, CD8+ in EMRA.

Sequencing input: PBMCs or a T cell subset sorted from them (not recorded which). This clonotype was obtained from an adult woman who had mild COVID-19 (a few samples of this study predate the infection). Cell type and time point are not known.

Here the CDR3 reads CASSHRTSGAPVGKNEQFF. As DNA, the CDR3 is TGTGCCAGCAGCCACCGGACTAGCGGGGCGCCCGTGGGGAAGAATGAGCAGTTCTTC. The chain combines TRBV7-8 with TRBJ2-1, with TRBD2 matching over 12 bases. The CDR3 is 19 amino acids. Germline CDR1 SGHVS, CDR2 FQNEAQ. The junction had 18 bases not matched to a gene; V was cut back by 5 bases and J by 7 bases.